The T cell receptor beta chain under discussion was sequenced for a study of blood T cell repertoires in COVID-19. The CDR3 loop spans 15 amino acids. Trimming pared 7 bases from V and 8 bases from J, leaving 20 bases between. CDR1 SNHLY and CDR2 FYNNEI come from the germline V gene. Only in-frame clones appear in the TCRdb table, and some are missing; sequencing was by immunoSEQ multiplex PCR. This sample has around 200,000 clones; approximately 85% occur once, and the top ten carry roughly 4.5%. Material for sequencing was peripheral blood. This TCR was sampled from an elderly woman with acute or convalescent COVID-19. This chain joins TRBV2 and TRBJ1-4; no definite D call. CDR3 amino acids: CASIHRRGVEEKLFF. CDR3 in DNA: TGTGCCAGCATTCACCGACGGGGTGTTGAGGAAAAACTGTTTTTT.